The rows below give T cell receptor beta chains drawn from one sample of a study of cytomegalovirus exposure and HLA in healthy donors. Profiled with immunoSEQ multiplex PCR; TCRdb holds only in-frame clones, not every one. The sample contains nearly 110,000 clones, 65% to 80% of which appear only once. Sequences were obtained from PBMCs. The receptors here all came from a man aged 55 to 69 in good health and CMV-seronegative. Each CDR3 is given with its conserved first and last residue. Each record gives: clone size, V gene, J gene, D gene, CDR3 protein, CDR3 DNA. A D gene is named only where the DNA matches it firmly. Only some rows state a clone size, as once, few, many or a class for expanded clones.

clone size: .; V gene: TRBV18; J gene: TRBJ2-7; D gene: .; CDR3 protein: CASSATQGGYEQYF; CDR3 DNA: TGTGCCAGCTCAGCAACTCAGGGGGGTTACGAGCAGTACTTC
clone size: .; V gene: TRBV28; J gene: TRBJ1-5; D gene: TRBD1; CDR3 protein: CASSFPGGGGQPQHF; CDR3 DNA: TGTGCCAGCAGTTTCCCAGGGGGCGGCGGTCAGCCCCAGCATTTT
clone size: .; V gene: TRBV4-3; J gene: TRBJ1-2; D gene: .; CDR3 protein: CASSQGQNNYGYTF; CDR3 DNA: TGCGCCAGCAGCCAAGGACAAAACAACTATGGCTACACCTTC
clone size: .; V gene: TRBV16; J gene: TRBJ2-2; D gene: TRBD2; CDR3 protein: CASSQWDSGVTGELFF; CDR3 DNA: TGTGCCAGCAGCCAATGGGATAGCGGGGTCACCGGGGAGCTGTTTTTT
clone size: .; V gene: TRBV7-2; J gene: TRBJ1-5; D gene: TRBD1; CDR3 protein: CASRQGAGQPQHF; CDR3 DNA: TGTGCCAGCAGACAGGGGGCAGGACAGCCCCAGCATTTT
clone size: .; V gene: TRBV6-5; J gene: TRBJ1-6; D gene: .; CDR3 protein: CASRDRNNSPLHF; CDR3 DNA: TGTGCCAGCAGAGACAGAAATAATTCACCCCTCCACTTT
clone size: .; V gene: TRBV9; J gene: TRBJ1-1; D gene: .; CDR3 protein: CASSVGGPMNTEAFF; CDR3 DNA: TGTGCCAGCAGCGTAGGAGGGCCCATGAACACTGAAGCTTTCTTT
clone size: .; V gene: TRBV11-2; J gene: TRBJ2-3; D gene: .; CDR3 protein: CASSLDFRADTQYF; CDR3 DNA: TGTGCCAGCAGCTTAGACTTCCGAGCGGATACGCAGTATTTT
clone size: .; V gene: TRBV7-2; J gene: TRBJ1-2; D gene: .; CDR3 protein: CASSPQADYGYTF; CDR3 DNA: TGTGCCAGCAGCCCCCAGGCAGACTATGGCTACACCTTC
clone size: .; V gene: TRBV4-3; J gene: TRBJ1-4; D gene: TRBD1; CDR3 protein: CASSQNRGTGNEKLFF; CDR3 DNA: TGCGCCAGCAGCCAGAACCGCGGGACAGGGAATGAAAAACTGTTTTTT
clone size: .; V gene: TRBV2; J gene: TRBJ1-1; D gene: .; CDR3 protein: CASRTTGEAFF; CDR3 DNA: TGTGCCAGCAGGACGACAGGTGAAGCTTTCTTT
clone size: few; V gene: TRBV4-1; J gene: TRBJ2-6; D gene: .; CDR3 protein: CASSRGALRVLAGANVLTF; CDR3 DNA: TGCGCCAGCAGCCGCGGGGCCCTGCGGGTCCTAGCCGGGGCCAACGTCCTGACTTTC
clone size: .; V gene: TRBV20-1; J gene: TRBJ2-1; D gene: .; CDR3 protein: CSASRANEQFF; CDR3 DNA: TGCAGTGCTAGCAGGGCCAATGAGCAGTTCTTC
clone size: .; V gene: TRBV6-6; J gene: TRBJ1-1; D gene: .; CDR3 protein: CASSYGGSLNTEAFF; CDR3 DNA: TGTGCCAGCAGTTACGGGGGGAGCCTGAACACTGAAGCTTTCTTT
clone size: .; V gene: TRBV6-6; J gene: TRBJ2-2; D gene: .; CDR3 protein: CASSPNKNTGELFF; CDR3 DNA: TGTGCCAGCAGTCCCAACAAAAACACCGGGGAGCTGTTTTTT
clone size: .; V gene: TRBV6-5; J gene: TRBJ1-5; D gene: .; CDR3 protein: CASRKREGIQPQHF; CDR3 DNA: TGTGCCAGCAGGAAAAGGGAGGGTATTCAGCCCCAGCATTTT
clone size: .; V gene: TRBV19; J gene: TRBJ1-2; D gene: TRBD1; CDR3 protein: CASSTSGTVYGYTF; CDR3 DNA: TGTGCCAGTAGTACCTCCGGGACAGTCTATGGCTACACCTTC
clone size: few; V gene: TRBV30; J gene: TRBJ2-7; D gene: TRBD1; CDR3 protein: CAWSFTGGEQYF; CDR3 DNA: TGTGCCTGGAGCTTTACAGGGGGCGAGCAGTACTTC
clone size: .; V gene: TRBV5-1; J gene: TRBJ1-2; D gene: .; CDR3 protein: CASSLVGGRGRGGYGYTF; CDR3 DNA: TGCGCCAGCAGCTTGGTGGGGGGGCGGGGCAGGGGTGGGTATGGCTACACCTTC
clone size: .; V gene: TRBV28; J gene: TRBJ1-2; D gene: .; CDR3 protein: CASIMGQGGYGYTF; CDR3 DNA: TGTGCCAGCATCATGGGCCAGGGCGGCTATGGCTACACCTTC
clone size: .; V gene: TRBV6-5; J gene: TRBJ1-2; D gene: .; CDR3 protein: CASSYTAGRYGYTF; CDR3 DNA: TGTGCCAGCAGTTACACCGCAGGGAGGTATGGCTACACCTTC
clone size: .; V gene: TRBV6-1; J gene: TRBJ1-1; D gene: TRBD1; CDR3 protein: CASSELQGVKTEAFF; CDR3 DNA: TGTGCCAGCAGTGAACTACAGGGGGTAAAGACTGAAGCTTTCTTT
clone size: .; V gene: TRBV16; J gene: TRBJ1-2; D gene: .; CDR3 protein: CASSQYSYGYTF; CDR3 DNA: TGTGCCAGCAGCCAATATTCGTATGGCTACACCTTC
clone size: .; V gene: TRBV4-2; J gene: TRBJ2-3; D gene: TRBD2; CDR3 protein: CASSQRTSGLDTQYF; CDR3 DNA: TGTGCCAGCAGCCAGAGGACTAGCGGACTAGATACGCAGTATTTT
clone size: .; V gene: TRBV6-4; J gene: TRBJ2-2; D gene: TRBD1; CDR3 protein: CASRGTGGTGELFF; CDR3 DNA: TGTGCCAGCAGGGGGACAGGGGGCACCGGGGAGCTGTTTTTT
clone size: .; V gene: TRBV28; J gene: TRBJ1-2; D gene: .; CDR3 protein: CASSLQAGINGYTF; CDR3 DNA: TGTGCCAGCAGTTTACAGGCAGGCATTAATGGCTACACCTTC
clone size: .; V gene: TRBV7-9; J gene: TRBJ1-2; D gene: TRBD1; CDR3 protein: CASSLQGAINGYTF; CDR3 DNA: TGTGCCAGCAGCTTACAGGGGGCGATAAATGGCTACACCTTC
clone size: .; V gene: TRBV27; J gene: TRBJ2-1; D gene: TRBD1; CDR3 protein: CASSRQGLATNEQFF; CDR3 DNA: TGTGCCAGCAGTCGACAGGGGCTCGCGACCAATGAGCAGTTCTTC
clone size: .; V gene: TRBV29-1; J gene: TRBJ1-1; D gene: .; CDR3 protein: CSVVGSQGFRTEAFF; CDR3 DNA: TGCAGCGTTGTCGGCTCACAGGGATTTCGCACTGAAGCTTTCTTT
clone size: .; V gene: TRBV18; J gene: TRBJ2-3; D gene: .; CDR3 protein: CASSPVVATDTQYF; CDR3 DNA: TGTGCCAGCTCACCTGTGGTAGCGACAGATACGCAGTATTTT
clone size: .; V gene: TRBV7-7; J gene: TRBJ2-5; D gene: .; CDR3 protein: CGSSPGSGREETQYF; CDR3 DNA: TGTGGCAGCAGCCCCGGGTCGGGCAGGGAAGAGACCCAGTACTTC
clone size: few; V gene: TRBV5-6; J gene: TRBJ1-5; D gene: TRBD1; CDR3 protein: CASSDGTGAYQPQHF; CDR3 DNA: TGTGCCAGCAGCGACGGGACAGGGGCGTATCAGCCCCAGCATTTT
clone size: .; V gene: TRBV7-3; J gene: TRBJ2-1; D gene: TRBD2; CDR3 protein: CASSSLAGSSYNEQFF; CDR3 DNA: TGTGCCAGCAGCTCCCTAGCGGGGAGCTCCTACAATGAGCAGTTCTTC
clone size: .; V gene: TRBV30; J gene: TRBJ2-1; D gene: TRBD1; CDR3 protein: CAWSVGLMTGPNEQFF; CDR3 DNA: TGTGCCTGGAGTGTCGGGTTAATGACAGGGCCCAATGAGCAGTTCTTC
clone size: .; V gene: TRBV15; J gene: TRBJ1-2; D gene: TRBD1; CDR3 protein: CATSRDQPQGQGHYGYTF; CDR3 DNA: TGTGCCACCAGCAGAGATCAACCGCAGGGACAGGGACACTATGGCTACACCTTC
clone size: .; V gene: TRBV5-5; J gene: TRBJ2-3; D gene: .; CDR3 protein: CASSLGLARRRTDTQYF; CDR3 DNA: TGTGCCAGCAGCTTGGGGCTGGCGAGGAGACGCACAGATACGCAGTATTTT
clone size: .; V gene: TRBV5-4; J gene: TRBJ2-5; D gene: .; CDR3 protein: CASSPDMRAETQYF; CDR3 DNA: TGTGCCAGCAGCCCGGACATGCGCGCCGAGACCCAGTACTTC